A selection of T cell receptor beta chains follows, all from one sample in a study of blood T cell repertoires in COVID-19. TCRdb keeps only in-frame clones here, not all; method: immunoSEQ multiplex PCR. The sample lists around 190,000 clones; 76% were seen once. The sequenced sample was PBMCs or T cells enriched from blood (not recorded which). The receptors were gathered from a woman aged 45-65 years with acute COVID-19. The CDR3 runs from the conserved cysteine through the conserved F or W. Fields, in order: D gene, V gene, J gene, CDR3 length, CDR3 protein. A D gene is named only where the DNA matches it firmly.

d_call: .
v_call: TRBV9
j_call: TRBJ2-3
cdr3_length: 17
cdr3_aa: CASSVGVQGPSTDTQYF

d_call: TRBD1
v_call: TRBV7-2
j_call: TRBJ1-1
cdr3_length: 14
cdr3_aa: CASGGDRPFPEAFF

d_call: .
v_call: TRBV12-3/TRBV12-4
j_call: TRBJ1-2
cdr3_length: 13
cdr3_aa: CASSSGGAYGYTF

d_call: TRBD2
v_call: TRBV7-8
j_call: TRBJ2-1
cdr3_length: 18
cdr3_aa: CASSLGGGTSGTSNEQFF

d_call: TRBD2
v_call: TRBV4-3
j_call: TRBJ2-3
cdr3_length: 16
cdr3_aa: CASSDLAGGSTDTQYF

d_call: TRBD1
v_call: TRBV2
j_call: TRBJ1-2
cdr3_length: 14
cdr3_aa: CASSETGTGRGYTF

d_call: .
v_call: TRBV28
j_call: TRBJ1-5
cdr3_length: 15
cdr3_aa: CASSLLTGRGGPQHF

d_call: TRBD2
v_call: TRBV29-1
j_call: TRBJ2-1
cdr3_length: 15
cdr3_aa: CSVVWAGGPNNEQFF

d_call: TRBD2
v_call: TRBV5-1
j_call: TRBJ2-3
cdr3_length: 17
cdr3_aa: CASSFRTSGGAGDTQYF

d_call: TRBD2
v_call: TRBV9
j_call: TRBJ2-2
cdr3_length: 17
cdr3_aa: CASSTRLAGGPTGELFF

d_call: TRBD2
v_call: TRBV7-9
j_call: TRBJ2-1
cdr3_length: 16
cdr3_aa: CASSAETSGVYNEQFF

d_call: TRBD1
v_call: TRBV5-1
j_call: TRBJ1-5
cdr3_length: 13
cdr3_aa: CASSWDRGQPQHF

d_call: .
v_call: TRBV5-5
j_call: TRBJ1-2
cdr3_length: 16
cdr3_aa: CASSLGVTRTNYGYTF

d_call: .
v_call: TRBV30
j_call: TRBJ2-6
cdr3_length: 13
cdr3_aa: CAWSQAGANVLTF

d_call: .
v_call: TRBV3-1/TRBV3-2
j_call: TRBJ1-1
cdr3_length: 15
cdr3_aa: CASTPPGPRGTEAFF

d_call: .
v_call: TRBV6-2/TRBV6-3
j_call: TRBJ1-1
cdr3_length: 17
cdr3_aa: CASSYSFTGRGGTEAFF

d_call: .
v_call: TRBV7-6
j_call: TRBJ2-3
cdr3_length: 17
cdr3_aa: CASSLGGFGGMTDTQYF

d_call: .
v_call: TRBV6-2/TRBV6-3
j_call: TRBJ2-1
cdr3_length: 15
cdr3_aa: CASSYAGSSYNEQFF

d_call: TRBD1
v_call: TRBV28
j_call: TRBJ2-3
cdr3_length: 13
cdr3_aa: CASQDRGKDTQYF

d_call: TRBD1
v_call: TRBV3-1/TRBV3-2
j_call: TRBJ1-2
cdr3_length: 16
cdr3_aa: CASSHVGQAYNYGYTF

d_call: .
v_call: TRBV7-2
j_call: TRBJ1-2
cdr3_length: 14
cdr3_aa: CASSLDGGLYGYTF

d_call: .
v_call: TRBV5-4
j_call: TRBJ2-2
cdr3_length: 14
cdr3_aa: CASSSARDTGELFF

d_call: .
v_call: TRBV9
j_call: TRBJ2-5
cdr3_length: 16
cdr3_aa: CASSEGAGLIQETQYF

d_call: .
v_call: TRBV7-9
j_call: TRBJ1-1
cdr3_length: 16
cdr3_aa: CASSLDAGAFNTEAFF

d_call: TRBD1
v_call: TRBV6-5
j_call: TRBJ1-2
cdr3_length: 13
cdr3_aa: CASSRDRGSGYTF

d_call: .
v_call: TRBV4-3
j_call: TRBJ1-3
cdr3_length: 16
cdr3_aa: CASSQESHVSGNTIYF

d_call: .
v_call: TRBV30
j_call: TRBJ2-5
cdr3_length: 15
cdr3_aa: CAWASDRNRGETQYF

d_call: .
v_call: TRBV6-5
j_call: TRBJ1-1
cdr3_length: 13
cdr3_aa: CASSYAFRGEAFF

d_call: .
v_call: TRBV4-3
j_call: TRBJ2-5
cdr3_length: 14
cdr3_aa: CASSQGNGRETQYF

d_call: TRBD1
v_call: TRBV19
j_call: TRBJ1-2
cdr3_length: 15
cdr3_aa: CASSTTRQGAYGYTF

d_call: .
v_call: TRBV5-5
j_call: TRBJ2-3
cdr3_length: 14
cdr3_aa: CASSSRTGTDTQYF